The 20 T cell receptor beta chains presented below share a single source sample, sequenced in a study of post-analysis software for immune sequencing data. These receptors lack a known antigen. Study-level findings and limits: With TRBV5-6, TRBV5-1 and TRBV20-1 included, about five TRBV segments were more frequent in patients than in controls.

Unique molecular identifiers were carried by the TCR beta cDNA libraries. TCRdb re-derived calls from the PCR reads in MiXCR, one entry per CDR3 protein. The data show almost 700,000 distinct CDR3 sequences, about 60% seen once. The sample taken for sequencing was blood. The receptors were sampled from a girl aged 2 to 9 with multiple sclerosis.

The V gene is TRBV10-2, the J gene TRBJ2-2; D perhaps matches TRBD1 (5 bases). Germline CDR1 and CDR2: WSHSY and SAAADI. Trimming shortened V by 7 bases and J by 4 bases, and 10 bases separated the two germline ends. CDR3 length: 13 amino acids. CDR3 DNA sequence: TGCGCCAGCATCAGGGAAATCACCGGGGAGCTGTTTTTT. The encoded protein is CASIREITGELFF.

This clonotype has only one observation. The chain combines TRBV5-1 with TRBJ2-4; D not resolved. V shed 0 bases and J shed 5 bases, with 9 bases lying between them. This CDR3 has 14 amino acids. Germline-derived CDR1 and CDR2 are SGHRS and YFSETQ. This CDR3 reads CASSLGDPENIQYF. The CDR3 DNA sequence: TGCGCCAGCAGCTTGGGGGATCCTGAAAACATTCAGTACTTC.

J is TRBJ2-3 and V is TRBV6-1; 7 positions agree with TRBD1. Losses at the gene ends were 7 bases for V and 5 bases for J; bases not matched to a gene: 12. The V gene's germline CDR1 is MNHNS and CDR2 SASEGT. The CDR3 runs 15 residues. In DNA form, the CDR3 reads TGTGCCAGCAAATCCGGGACGCCAGGGGGAGATACGCAGTATTTT. It is translated as CASKSGTPGGDTQYF.

The V and J genes are TRBV6-2 or TRBV6-3 and TRBJ2-3, with no clear D. The V gene lost 5 bases and the J gene lost 9 bases, with 12 bases spanning the gap. This CDR3 is 12 amino acids long. Per the germline V gene, CDR1 is MNHEY and CDR2 is SVGEGT. The CDR3 DNA follows: TGTGCCAGCAGTCATCAATCCGGGACGCAGTATTTT. Translation gives CASSHQSGTQYF.

On this clonotype: One end of the junction does not line up with germline, which may come from a read error. The chain is built from TRBV7-3 and TRBJ2-1; 7 nucleotides match TRBD2. Germline values: CDR1 SGHTA, CDR2 FQGTGA. The CDR3 extends over 17 amino acids. The CDR3 DNA sequence: TGTGCCAGCAGCTTAAGCGTCACGAGCGGGATGTACAATGGGCAGTTCTTC. It is translated as CASSLSVTSGMYNGQFF.

The chain is built from TRBV24-1 and TRBJ2-5, with 7 bases aligning to TRBD1. CDR1 KGHDR and CDR2 SFDVKD come from the germline V gene. The CDR3 sequence is 15 residues long. V lost 4 bases to trimming and J lost 5 bases; unmatched junction nucleotides: 9. CDR3 in DNA: TGTGCCACCAGTGAGTCAACTAGGGGGCGGGAGACCCAGTACTTC. The encoded protein is CATSESTRGRETQYF.

The chain links TRBV20-1 to TRBJ2-5; no clear D. The CDR3 totals 15 residues. Trimming pared 6 bases from V and 0 bases from J, leaving 17 bases between. The V gene's germline CDR1 is DFQATT and CDR2 SNEGSKA (reference sequence). DNA of the CDR3: TGCAGTGCCACCTTACCTGCCGGGTACCAAGAGACCCAGTACTTC. This sequence encodes CSATLPAGYQETQYF.

The chain is built from TRBV6-5 and TRBJ2-1; D gene uncertain. V gave up 4 bases and J gave up 8 bases, with 9 bases separating them. CDR1 is MNHEY, CDR2 SVGAGI, per germline. The CDR3 length is 12 residues. The CDR3 bases are TGTGCCAGCAGTTCCCTTATTGATGAGCAGTTCTTC. This encodes CASSSLIDEQFF.

The chain recombines TRBV5-1 with TRBJ1-2, with D possibly matching TRBD1 (6 bases). Germline V gives CDR1 SGHRS, CDR2 YFSETQ. CDR3 size: 15 residues. Trimming took 0 bases from V and 8 from J, leaving 17 bases between them. This CDR3 reads CASSLVVGDKSGYTF. The CDR3 DNA follows: TGCGCCAGCAGCTTGGTAGTCGGGGACAAAAGCGGCTACACCTTC. The full variable domain, completed using reference TRBV5-1 and TRBJ1-2, is KAGVTQTPRYLIKTRGQQVTLSCSPISGHRSVSWYQQTPGQGLQFLFEYFSETQRNKGNFPGRFSGRQFSNSRSEMNVSTLELGDSALYLCASSLVVGDKSGYTFGSGTRLTVV.

This chain links TRBV5-1 with TRBJ2-5; D gene unclear. Germline V lookup: CDR1 SGHRS, CDR2 YFSETQ. V was trimmed by 4 bases and J by 5 bases, leaving 9 bases between them. The CDR3 is 12 residues long. The CDR3, as DNA: TGCGCCAGCAGCCGTCATGAGGAGACCCAGTACTTC. It yields the protein CASSRHEETQYF.

V gene TRBV5-5 combines with J gene TRBJ2-6; the D is unclear. Trimming shortened V by 4 bases and J by 0 bases, and 8 bases separated the two germline ends. Germline assignment: CDR1 SGHKS and CDR2 YYEKEE (reference sequence). The CDR3 length is 15 residues. CDR3 bases: TGTGCCAGCAGCCTCGCGGACTCTGGGGCCAACGTCCTGACTTTC. Translating gives CASSLADSGANVLTF.

The chain is built from TRBV7-9 and TRBJ2-1, with TRBD1 identical over 7 bases. The CDR3 is made up of 16 amino acids. The V gene's germline CDR1 is SEHNR and CDR2 FQNEAQ (reference sequence). The J segment lost 6 bases and the V segment lost 5 bases, leaving 13 bases of the junction unmatched. The CDR3 bases are TGTGCCAGCAGCGGTCCCGGGACAGCCATGGGCAATGAGCAGTTCTTC. This sequence encodes CASSGPGTAMGNEQFF.

The chain employs TRBV3-1 and TRBJ2-1; 10 positions match TRBD2. The length of the CDR3 is 17 residues. With 3 bases clipped from V and 9 bases from J, the junction kept 14 bases outside the gene matches. Per the germline V gene, CDR1 is LGHDT and CDR2 is YNNKEL (reference sequence). CDR3 amino acids: CASSHSPAGGPLAEQFF. As DNA, the CDR3 is TGTGCCAGCAGCCACTCTCCAGCGGGGGGGCCGCTCGCTGAGCAGTTCTTC.

The chain couples TRBV12-3 or TRBV12-4 to TRBJ1-6; 7 nucleotides line up with TRBD1. The CDR3 has 14 amino acids. Trimming at V came to 6 bases and at J to 8 bases, leaving 7 bases not matched to a gene. Here the CDR3 DNA reads TGTGCCAGCAGACACGGACAGGCTGATTCACCCCTCCACTTT. This codes for CASRHGQADSPLHF.

V usage is TRBV11-1 and J usage is TRBJ2-1; no definite D call. The CDR3 contains 14 residues. Germline assignment: CDR1 SGHAT and CDR2 FQDESV (reference sequence). Trimming took 6 bases from V and 0 from J, leaving 9 bases between them. CDR3 DNA sequence: TGTGCCAGCAGTATATTGGGCTCCTACAATGAGCAGTTCTTC. Translation: CASSILGSYNEQFF.

This chain links TRBV20-1 with TRBJ2-5, with 7 bases fitting TRBD1. The J segment lost 4 bases and the V segment lost 6 bases, leaving 11 bases of the junction unmatched. This CDR3 comprises 14 residues. Germline V gene lookup returns CDR1 DFQATT and CDR2 SNEGSKA (reference sequence). This chain's CDR3 is CSANRDRKGETQYF. DNA for the CDR3: TGCAGTGCAAATAGGGACAGAAAAGGAGAGACCCAGTACTTC.

This chain links TRBV5-1 with TRBJ2-5, with 10 bases aligning to TRBD2. The CDR3 sequence is 16 residues long. V shed 0 bases, J shed 4 bases, and the junction held 6 bases outside the gene matches. CDR1 and CDR2 from the germline V gene are SGHRS and YFSETQ. The CDR3 DNA reads as TGCGCCAGCAGCTTGGAACTAGCGGGGAAGGGAGAGACCCAGTACTTC. Translated, it gives CASSLELAGKGETQYF.

Only a few counts were recorded for this clonotype. The chain carries TRBV5-5 and TRBJ2-3; 10 nucleotides line up with TRBD2. Trimming cost V 4 bases and J 7 bases; bases outside gene matches: 9. The germline CDR1 and CDR2 sequences are SGHKS and YYEKEE (reference sequence). The CDR3 contains 15 residues. The CDR3 spells CASSPPRTSGNTQYF. The CDR3 DNA follows: TGTGCCAGCAGCCCCCCCAGGACTAGCGGAAATACGCAGTATTTT.

The chain carries TRBV12-3 or TRBV12-4 and TRBJ2-2; 13 bases map to TRBD2. V lost 3 bases to trimming and J lost 0 bases; unmatched junction nucleotides: 7. The CDR3 extends over 19 amino acids. The CDR3 here is CASSFPWTSGGTNTGELFF. The CDR3 DNA reads as TGTGCCAGCAGTTTCCCCTGGACTAGCGGGGGTACGAACACCGGGGAGCTGTTTTTT.

The rearrangement links TRBV6-4 to TRBJ2-1; TRBD2 matches at 7 bases. V was clipped by 8 bases and J by 12 bases; unmatched bases: 16. Germline lookup yields CDR1 MRHNA and CDR2 SNTAGT. The CDR3 has 14 residues. The CDR3 is CASQGLYFIGGQFF. The CDR3 coding sequence is TGTGCCAGCCAGGGACTATATTTCATTGGGGGGCAGTTCTTC.